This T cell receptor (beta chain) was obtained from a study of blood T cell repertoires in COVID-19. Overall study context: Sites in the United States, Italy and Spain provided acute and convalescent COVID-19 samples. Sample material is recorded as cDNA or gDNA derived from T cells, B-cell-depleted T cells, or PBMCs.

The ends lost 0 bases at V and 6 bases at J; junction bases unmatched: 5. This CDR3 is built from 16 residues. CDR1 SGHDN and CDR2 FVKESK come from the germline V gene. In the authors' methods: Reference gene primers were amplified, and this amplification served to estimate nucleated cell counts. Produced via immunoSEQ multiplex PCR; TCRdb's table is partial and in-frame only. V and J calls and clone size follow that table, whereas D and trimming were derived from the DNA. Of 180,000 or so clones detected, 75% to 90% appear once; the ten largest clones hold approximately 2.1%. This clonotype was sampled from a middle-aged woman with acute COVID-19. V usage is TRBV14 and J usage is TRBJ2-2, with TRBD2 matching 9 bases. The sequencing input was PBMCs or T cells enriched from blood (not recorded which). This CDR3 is CASSQDLAGSSGELFF. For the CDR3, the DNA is TGTGCCAGCAGCCAAGATCTAGCGGGATCTTCCGGGGAGCTGTTTTTT.